This passage covers 30 T cell receptor beta chains from one sample sequenced in a study of T-cell reconstitution after alpha-beta-depleted transplantation in children (dated by TCRdb to about 2016). The library was made by PCR. Sequencing instrument: Illumina HiSeq 2500. TCR library preparation used molecular barcoding, with unique molecular identifiers applied to normalize quantification of the TCRbeta repertoire. TCRdb cleaned the public reads at Q25 with fastp, built clones with MiXCR and kept in-frame beta chains. Each CDR3 protein appears once, grouped with its most common genes and DNA. The sample table contains some 200,000 distinct CDR3 sequences; only one count was recorded for 9% to 10% of them. Together, the top ten hold over 4.5% of the sample. Material: PBMCs from the stem cell graft donor, obtained from the stem cell graft. The receptors originated from a human donor who donated a stem cell graft to a child with SCID.

This clonotype showed up many times. The gene calls are TRBV14 and TRBJ1-1; 11 bases are shared with TRBD1. V lost 4 bases and J lost 3; bases outside the gene matches: 7. The CDR3 consists of 16 residues. Germline V gene lookup returns CDR1 SGHDN and CDR2 FVKESK. CDR3 coding DNA: TGTGCCAGCAGCCGAATGGACAGGGGGCAGGACACTGAAGCTTTCTTT. Residues: CASSRMDRGQDTEAFF.

This clonotype was seen repeatedly, ten times or more. The chain uses TRBV5-1 and TRBJ2-2; D call uncertain. V was clipped by 0 bases and J by 0 bases, with 6 bases between them. CDR3 length equals 15 residues. CDR1 is SGHRS and CDR2 is YFSETQ in the germline V gene. The CDR3: CASSLAAANTGELFF. The CDR3, as DNA: TGCGCCAGCAGCTTGGCCGCGGCGAACACCGGGGAGCTGTTTTTT. The complete variable domain, with remaining parts taken from reference TRBV5-1 and TRBJ2-2, reads KAGVTQTPRYLIKTRGQQVTLSCSPISGHRSVSWYQQTPGQGLQFLFEYFSETQRNKGNFPGRFSGRQFSNSRSEMNVSTLELGDSALYLCASSLAAANTGELFFGEGSRLTVL.

This clonotype was seen only a few times. This chain links TRBV2 with TRBJ2-1; 8 bases agree with TRBD2. Germline V gene sequence: CDR1 SNHLY, CDR2 FYNNEI. There are 15 residues in the CDR3. The junction had 11 bases not matched to a gene; V was cut back by 4 bases and J by 9 bases. As DNA, the CDR3 is TGTGCCAGCAGTGGGGTGCGGGGGGCACATGGTGAGCAGTTCTTC. Translated, it gives CASSGVRGAHGEQFF. Using reference TRBV2 and TRBJ2-1 for the parts outside the CDR3, the full variable domain is EPEVTQTPSHQVTQMGQEVILRCVPISNHLYFYWYRQILGQKVEFLVSFYNNEISEKSEIFDDQFSVERPDGSNFTLKIRSTKLEDSAMYFCASSGVRGAHGEQFFGPGTRLTVL.

This clonotype came up many times. This rearrangement joins TRBV4-2 to TRBJ2-3, with 14 bases that match TRBD2. Germline values: CDR1 LGHNA, CDR2 YNFKEQ. The junction had 10 bases not matched to a gene; V was cut back by 4 bases and J by 1 base. This CDR3 has 19 amino acids. The CDR3 DNA reads TGTGCCAGCAGCCTTTCATGGACTAGCGGGGGGCGCGGCACAGATACGCAGTATTTT. Its protein is CASSLSWTSGGRGTDTQYF.

The sample holds many counts of this clonotype. The chain employs TRBV4-3 and TRBJ1-6; 7 bases are shared with TRBD1. Germline loops: CDR1 LGHNA, CDR2 YSLEER. The CDR3 spans 15 residues. Unmatched junction bases numbered 8, after V lost 3 bases and J lost 9 bases. In nucleotides, the CDR3 is TGCGCCAGCAGCCAGGGCTACAGGGGCAGTTCACCCCTCCACTTT. Amino acid sequence: CASSQGYRGSSPLHF.

This clonotype was counted a few times. The CDR3, as DNA: TGTGCCAGCAGTTACGTACTCTACGAGCAGTACTTC. This sequence encodes CASSYVLYEQYF. The J gene is TRBJ2-7, the V gene TRBV28; D gene ambiguous. The CDR3 length is 12 residues. With 4 bases removed from V and 3 bases from J, the gap between germline ends came to 7 bases. Per the germline V gene, CDR1 is MDHEN and CDR2 is SYDVKM.

This clonotype was counted many times. V usage is TRBV11-1 and J usage is TRBJ2-7; no clear D gene. The CDR3 is 14 residues long. Germline values: CDR1 SGHAT, CDR2 FQDESV (reference sequence). V lost 1 base to trimming and J lost 3 bases, with 10 bases between them. CDR3 in DNA: TGTGCCAGCAGCTTAGTAGCTGGGATCTACGAGCAGTACTTC. Its translation is CASSLVAGIYEQYF.

This clonotype was observed many times. The chain carries TRBV15 and TRBJ2-7; D is unclear. The germline CDR1 and CDR2 sequences are LNHNV and YYDKDF (reference sequence). V was trimmed by 1 base and J by 0 bases, leaving 10 bases between them. The CDR3 is made up of 15 amino acids. The CDR3 is CATSRGGSTSYEQYF. The CDR3 bases are TGTGCCACCAGCAGAGGAGGCAGTACCTCCTACGAGCAGTACTTC.

The rearrangement joins TRBV7-3 to TRBJ1-1; the D is unclear. Germline values: CDR1 SGHTA, CDR2 FQGTGA. V was pared by 1 base and J by 3 bases, with 21 bases between. The length of the CDR3 is 18 residues. CDR3 DNA: TGTGCCAGCAGCTTAATTCTCCTGCGGCCCGAGACGGACACTGAAGCTTTCTTT. It translates to CASSLILLRPETDTEAFF.

This clonotype was detected many times. V and J are TRBV29-1 and TRBJ2-5; 8 nucleotides line up with TRBD1. CDR1 and CDR2 from the germline V gene are SQVTM and ANQGSEA. V was clipped by 6 bases and J by 2 bases; unmatched bases: 5. CDR3 size: 13 residues. CDR3 coding DNA: TGCAGCGTCCGGACAGGGAAACAAGAGACCCAGTACTTC. Residues: CSVRTGKQETQYF.

This clonotype was found many times. The chain has TRBV6-1 and TRBJ1-5; 7 nucleotides match TRBD1. Germline V gives CDR1 MNHNS, CDR2 SASEGT. J lost 0 bases, V lost 6 bases, and 5 bases had no gene match. The CDR3 covers 15 residues. CDR3 nucleotide sequence: TGTGCCAGCAGCCCCACAGGGGATAGCAATCAGCCCCAGCATTTT. Amino acids: CASSPTGDSNQPQHF.

This clonotype was detected many times. V usage is TRBV28 and J usage is TRBJ1-5; 10 nucleotides align to TRBD1. This CDR3 is built from 17 residues. With V trimmed by 4 bases and J by 4 bases, 10 bases remained unmatched. CDR1 and CDR2 (germline): MDHEN, SYDVKM. The CDR3 loop is CASSSAGQGLRNQPQHF. The CDR3 bases are TGTGCCAGCAGTTCCGCGGGACAGGGGTTACGGAATCAGCCCCAGCATTTT.

This clonotype showed up many times. J is TRBJ1-2 and V is TRBV2, with D uncertain. V lost 4 bases, J lost 8 bases, and 14 bases lay in between. The V gene's germline CDR1 is SNHLY and CDR2 FYNNEI. The CDR3 totals 13 residues. The CDR3 reads CASSVSESGGYTF. Here the CDR3 DNA reads TGTGCCAGCAGTGTCTCAGAATCCGGAGGCTACACCTTC.

This chain joins TRBV12-3 or TRBV12-4 and TRBJ1-2, with 9 bases matching TRBD1. With V trimmed by 8 bases and J by 10 bases, 14 bases remained unmatched. The CDR3 has 14 residues. Here the CDR3 DNA reads TGTGCCAGCCCAAGAGAGCGACAGGGGGACGTCTACACCTTC. Translated, it gives CASPRERQGDVYTF.

This clonotype was observed many times. The CDR3 DNA is TGCAGTGCTAGAGATCTGGGGGACTTCTCATGGGGCACCGGGGAGCTGTTTTTT. Its translation is CSARDLGDFSWGTGELFF. V is TRBV20-1 and J is TRBJ2-2; D perhaps matches TRBD2 (6 bases). This CDR3 spans 18 amino acids. The germline V gene has CDR1 DFQATT and CDR2 SNEGSKA (reference sequence). V was cut by 0 bases and J by 4 bases, with 21 bases left in between.

The table lists this clonotype with many counts. The chain employs TRBV3-1 and TRBJ1-1; D is perhaps TRBD1 (6 bases). The CDR3 consists of 14 residues. Per germline, CDR1 LGHDT and CDR2 YNNKEL (reference sequence). V gave up 3 bases and J gave up 0 bases, with 8 bases separating them. The CDR3 DNA sequence: TGTGCCAGCAGCCAGGACAGTTTGAACACTGAAGCTTTCTTT. Its protein is CASSQDSLNTEAFF.

The chain combines TRBV10-3 with TRBJ1-5; TRBD1 is a possible D gene (5 bases). V was cut by 7 bases and J by 1 base, with 8 bases left in between. CDR1 and CDR2 (germline): ENHRY, SYGVKD. The CDR3 is 13 residues long. As DNA, the CDR3 is TGTGCCATCAAGGGGACGAGCAATCAGCCCCAGCATTTT. This sequence encodes CAIKGTSNQPQHF.

The rearrangement joins TRBV12-3 or TRBV12-4 to TRBJ2-3; perhaps TRBD2 as D (5 bases). Deletions cut 6 bases from V and 5 bases from J, with 12 bases between. The length of the CDR3 is 13 residues. The CDR3 sequence is CASSPDSVDTQYF. In DNA form, the CDR3 reads TGTGCCAGCAGCCCGGATAGCGTAGATACGCAGTATTTT.

This clonotype was seen at least ten times. This sequence joins TRBV4-2 and TRBJ2-6; possible D gene TRBD2, 6 bases. Deletions cut 3 bases from V and 4 bases from J, with 16 bases between. This CDR3 contains 17 residues. Germline CDR1 LGHNA, CDR2 YNFKEQ. DNA for the CDR3: TGTGCCAGCAGCCAGACTAGTTTTACGAGCGGGGCCAACGTCCTGACTTTC. As protein: CASSQTSFTSGANVLTF.

The rearrangement joins TRBV2 to TRBJ1-2, with 11 bases aligning to TRBD1. Germline CDR1 SNHLY, CDR2 FYNNEI. The V gene end was trimmed by 6 bases and the J gene end by 7 bases; junction bases not matched to a gene: 10. The CDR3 has 15 residues. The CDR3 is CASSGPGTGGGGYTF. In DNA, the CDR3 is TGTGCCAGCAGCGGCCCCGGGACAGGGGGAGGTGGCTACACCTTC.

This clonotype has just a few counts. This chain connects TRBV2 to TRBJ1-2; 11 bases line up with TRBD1. This CDR3 comprises 14 residues. Germline loops: CDR1 SNHLY, CDR2 FYNNEI. J gave up 7 bases and V 5 bases, and 6 bases lay outside the gene matches. CDR3 nucleotides: TGTGCCAGCAGTCGGACAGGGGGCTTGGGTGGCTACACCTTC. This translates into CASSRTGGLGGYTF.

Ten or more counts support this clonotype. The CDR3 nucleotides read TGCGCCAGCAGAGCCGGGAACTCCTACGAGCAGTACTTC. It is translated as CASRAGNSYEQYF. V and J are TRBV5-1 and TRBJ2-7; D is perhaps TRBD2 (5 bases). Germline CDR1 and CDR2: SGHRS and YFSETQ. V was trimmed by 5 bases and J by 0 bases, leaving 9 bases between them. This CDR3 has 13 residues. The variable domain in full, completed from reference TRBV5-1 and TRBJ2-7, reads KAGVTQTPRYLIKTRGQQVTLSCSPISGHRSVSWYQQTPGQGLQFLFEYFSETQRNKGNFPGRFSGRQFSNSRSEMNVSTLELGDSALYLCASRAGNSYEQYFGPGTRLTVT.

In its sample, this clonotype was seen many times. This sequence joins TRBV5-5 and TRBJ2-1; maybe TRBD1 (6 bases). The germline V gene encodes CDR1 SGHKS and CDR2 YYEKEE (reference sequence). The CDR3 consists of 15 residues. Trimming pared 5 bases from V and 1 base from J, leaving 13 bases between. CDR3 nucleotide sequence: TGTGCCAGCAGTATCACCGGGACATCCTACAATGAGCAGTTCTTC. Residues: CASSITGTSYNEQFF.

This clonotype was picked up many times. V is TRBV5-5 and J is TRBJ1-2; D is uncertain. V was clipped by 7 bases and J by 4 bases, with 20 bases between them. CDR3 length: 15 amino acids. Germline CDR1 SGHKS, CDR2 YYEKEE (reference sequence). The CDR3 bases are TGTGCCAGCGGCCTTCACCCGGACGGTCTCTATGGCTACACCTTC. It codes for CASGLHPDGLYGYTF.

This clonotype occurred many times. This sequence joins TRBV5-5 and TRBJ1-2, with D unclear. Germline V gene data show CDR1 as SGHKS and CDR2 as YYEKEE (reference sequence). CDR3 length: 14 residues. Between the trimmed V and J ends, which lost 0 bases and 4 bases, there was a span of 10 bases. The CDR3 protein is CASSLAPTAYGYTF. The CDR3 DNA reads as TGTGCCAGCAGCTTGGCCCCCACGGCCTATGGCTACACCTTC.

This clonotype has ten or more counts. The rearrangement joins TRBV28 to TRBJ1-6; D remains unclear. V shed 6 bases and J shed 10 bases, with 28 bases lying between them. CDR1 is MDHEN and CDR2 is SYDVKM in the germline V gene. The CDR3 consists of 18 residues. The CDR3 protein is CASSDPRLWRLSNSPLHF. In DNA form, the CDR3 reads TGTGCCAGCAGCGACCCCCGCCTTTGGAGGCTTTCAAACTCACCCCTCCACTTT. The whole variable domain, remainder taken from reference TRBV28 and TRBJ1-6, is DVKVTQSSRYLVKRTGEKVFLECVQDMDHENMFWYRQDPGLGLRLIYFSYDVKMKEKGDIPEGYSVSREKKERFSLILESASTNQTSMYLCASSDPRLWRLSNSPLHFGNGTRLTVT.

This clonotype was recorded many times. The chain recombines TRBV12-3 or TRBV12-4 with TRBJ1-2, with TRBD1 as a possible D gene (5 bases). V was shortened by 2 bases and J by 2 bases, with 15 bases between the two germline ends. The CDR3 runs 16 residues. The CDR3 DNA reads TGTGCCAGCAGTTTACAGCGACAGCCATTAAACTATGGCTACACCTTC. It translates to CASSLQRQPLNYGYTF.

J is TRBJ1-1 and V is TRBV4-1; TRBD1 might be the D (6 bases). Germline CDR1 and CDR2: MGHRA and YSYEKL. The CDR3 is made up of 14 amino acids. V dropped 4 bases and J dropped 5 bases, with 14 bases sitting between them. The CDR3 sequence: CASSPFGQRTEAFF. CDR3 DNA sequence: TGCGCCAGCAGCCCCTTCGGACAGAGGACTGAAGCTTTCTTT.

This clonotype was recorded many times. The chain has TRBV19 and TRBJ1-2, with a tentative D call TRBD1 (5 bases). Germline V gives CDR1 LNHDA, CDR2 SQIVND (reference sequence). The CDR3 is 18 residues long. Trimming removed 5 bases from V and 2 bases from J, with 24 bases in between. CDR3 in amino acids: CASSPAGDSRNPNYGYTF. DNA for the CDR3: TGTGCCAGTAGTCCAGCTGGAGACAGCCGGAATCCCAACTATGGCTACACCTTC.

This chain uses TRBV20-1 with TRBJ2-2, with TRBD2 matching 13 bases. CDR3 length equals 16 residues. Trimming removed 1 base from V and 8 bases from J; junction bases left unmatched: 7. Germline V gene sequence: CDR1 DFQATT, CDR2 SNEGSKA (reference sequence). In nucleotides, the CDR3 is TGCAGTGCTAGAGGGACTAGCGGGGGCCGGGGGGGGGAGCTGTTTTTT. This encodes CSARGTSGGRGGELFF.